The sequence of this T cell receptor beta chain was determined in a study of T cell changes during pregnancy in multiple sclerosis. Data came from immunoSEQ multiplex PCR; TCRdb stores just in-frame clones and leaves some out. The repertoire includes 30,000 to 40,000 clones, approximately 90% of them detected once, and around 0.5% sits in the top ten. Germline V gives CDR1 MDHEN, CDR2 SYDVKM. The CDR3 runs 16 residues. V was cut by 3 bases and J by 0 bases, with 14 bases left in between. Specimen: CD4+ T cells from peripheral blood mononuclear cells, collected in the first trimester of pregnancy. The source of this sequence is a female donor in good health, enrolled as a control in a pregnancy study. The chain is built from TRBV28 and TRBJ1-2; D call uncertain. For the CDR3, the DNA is TGTGCCAGCAGTTTGAGGACTCGGAGCCCTAACTATGGCTACACCTTC. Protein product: CASSLRTRSPNYGYTF.